This T cell receptor beta chain was sequenced during a study of T cell changes during pregnancy in multiple sclerosis (dated by TCRdb to the late 2010s). In the study overall: The study examined how the T cell repertoire changed over the course of pregnancy in women with multiple sclerosis.

Note on this clone: Its target antigen remains unknown. No base-level quality is on record; no much larger clone is a single base apart.

The CDR3 runs 12 amino acids, cysteine and phenylalanine included. Just the 36-base CDR3 DNA is kept, in frame starting at base 1. As encoded in the germline V gene, CDR1 is SQVTM while CDR2 is ANQGSEA. V sheds 4 bases and J sheds 1 base, leaving 8 bases between their ends. To prepare the library, the immunoSEQ multiplex PCR assay was applied. TCRdb re-hosts the immuneACCESS table, in-frame sequences only. Its copies lack some clones; in the studies checked, an unresolved V gene accounts for under half of them, and the cause for the rest is not known. The sample includes approximately 130,000 clones, with about 95% observed a single time. Around 0.4% of the sample goes to the ten largest clones.

Material: peripheral blood, obtained after pregnancy. The source of this sequence is a female donor with multiple sclerosis, enrolled in a pregnancy study. Recombination linked TRBV29-1 to TRBJ2-7; TRBD1 might be the D gene, on 5 matching bases. The CDR3 protein: CSVGDSSYEQYF. The DNA is TGCAGCGTTGGTGACAGTTCCTACGAGCAGTACTTC.